The 22 T cell receptor beta chains below all came from one sample that was sequenced in a study of blood T cells in healthy people across ages. A second PCR, run for roughly 7 to 11 cycles, used a sample-barcoded 5' primer plus a J-beta primer mix. TCRdb redid the calling of the 5' RACE reads with MiXCR, one entry per CDR3 protein. The data show approximately 850,000 distinct CDR3 sequences, around 45% seen once. Specimen: blood. The receptors derive from a man aged 55 to 69 in good health.

V and J are TRBV3-1 and TRBJ1-2, with D unclear. Between the trimmed V and J ends, which lost 0 bases and 8 bases, there was a span of 10 bases. CDR1 and CDR2 (germline): LGHDT, YNNKEL (reference sequence). This CDR3 has 13 residues. CDR3 loop: CASSQDSRGGYTF. CDR3 DNA sequence: TGTGCCAGCAGCCAAGATAGCCGCGGGGGCTACACCTTC.

The V call is TRBV27, the J call TRBJ1-2; tentative D call: TRBD1 (6 bases). CDR3 length: 15 amino acids. The V and J ends lost 3 bases and 4 bases respectively, with 15 bases between them. Germline values: CDR1 MNHEY, CDR2 SMNVEV (reference sequence). The CDR3 region has the DNA TGTGCCAGCAGTTTGGTCGGGACAAGCTCCTATGGCTACACCTTC. Amino acids: CASSLVGTSSYGYTF.

The chain combines TRBV9 with TRBJ1-1; 7 nucleotides agree with TRBD1. The junction had 10 bases not matched to a gene; V was cut back by 4 bases and J by 4 bases. CDR1 is SGDLS and CDR2 is YYNGEE in the germline V gene. CDR3 size: 15 residues. In DNA, the CDR3 is TGTGCCAGCAGCTCCATGGGAGGGGGCCTCACTGAAGCTTTCTTT. It encodes CASSSMGGGLTEAFF.

This clonotype has a count of ten or more. V gene TRBV2 combines with J gene TRBJ2-7; D possibly corresponds to TRBD1 (5 bases). V was cut by 7 bases and J by 4 bases, with 8 bases left in between. CDR3 size: 11 residues. From germline, CDR1 is SNHLY and CDR2 FYNNEI. This CDR3 is CASNRLYEQYF. DNA of the CDR3: TGTGCCAGCAACAGGCTGTACGAGCAGTACTTC.

The rearrangement joins TRBV28 to TRBJ2-5; no reliable D call. The last part of the DNA fits TRBJ2-7 better; the J call may be wrong. Germline values: CDR1 MDHEN, CDR2 SYDVKM. This CDR3 has 13 amino acids. The CDR3 region is CASSLVTDGEQYF. The CDR3 bases are TGTGCCAGCAGTTTGGTCACTGATGGCGAGCAGTACTTC.

This chain connects TRBV3-1 to TRBJ2-5, with 7 bases fitting TRBD2. This CDR3 region has 16 residues. CDR1 and CDR2 (germline): LGHDT, YNNKEL (reference sequence). V dropped 0 bases and J dropped 3; count of bases not matched to a gene: 7. CDR3 loop: CASSQEWTRREETQYF. In DNA, the CDR3 is TGTGCCAGCAGCCAAGAATGGACTAGGAGGGAAGAGACCCAGTACTTC.

The CDR3 protein is CASSQDRGTSGGTQYF. The CDR3 DNA sequence: TGCGCCAGCAGCCAAGATCGGGGGACTAGCGGAGGTACGCAGTATTTT. The V gene is TRBV4-1, the J gene TRBJ2-3; 11 nucleotides agree with TRBD2. J was trimmed by 8 bases and V by 0 bases; bases with no gene match: 7. The CDR3 runs to 16 residues. CDR1 MGHRA and CDR2 YSYEKL come from the germline V gene.

The chain is built from TRBV12-3 or TRBV12-4 and TRBJ1-2, with D unclear. Trimming stripped 5 bases from V and 5 bases from J, with 12 bases between. This CDR3 is built from 13 residues. The CDR3 loop reads CASSVRLSYGYTF. The DNA for the CDR3 is TGTGCCAGCAGTGTAAGGCTGAGTTATGGCTACACCTTC.

Notes on this clonotype: The junction departs from germline at one end; a sequencing error may be responsible. V and J are TRBV20-1 and TRBJ2-6, with a possible D match to TRBD1 (5 bases). CDR1 and CDR2 from the germline V gene are DFQATT and SNEGSKA (reference sequence). The CDR3 consists of 16 residues. The CDR3 here is CSASTGGSSGANVQTF. DNA of the CDR3: TGCAGTGCTAGCACAGGTGGAAGCTCTGGGGCCAACGTCCAGACTTTC.

This chain links TRBV20-1 with TRBJ2-5; 9 bases map to TRBD1. Trimming at V came to 3 bases and at J to 2 bases, leaving 10 bases not matched to a gene. The CDR3 is made up of 16 amino acids. Looked up from germline, CDR1 is DFQATT and CDR2 is SNEGSKA (reference sequence). CDR3 residues: CSASLPGQGGQETQYF. DNA of the CDR3: TGCAGTGCTAGCCTACCGGGACAGGGAGGACAAGAGACCCAGTACTTC.

This clonotype has more than one count but fewer than ten. The chain combines TRBV12-3 or TRBV12-4 with TRBJ2-7, with D uncertain. Trimming pared 1 base from V and 5 bases from J, leaving 9 bases between. The CDR3 length is 13 residues. The CDR3 DNA reads as TGTGCCAGCAGTTTAGGTAGTGTGGACGAGCAGTACTTC. The encoded protein is CASSLGSVDEQYF.

The rearrangement joins TRBV6-5 to TRBJ2-2; 8 bases are a match to TRBD1. Trimming cost V 0 bases and J 5 bases; bases outside gene matches: 5. From germline, CDR1 is MNHEY and CDR2 SVGAGI. This CDR3 is built from 16 residues. The CDR3, as DNA: TGTGCCAGCAGTTACTCGAGGACAGGGTCAACCGGGGAGCTGTTTTTT. Translating it yields CASSYSRTGSTGELFF.

The genes are TRBV5-5 and TRBJ2-2, with TRBD1 matching over 9 bases. V gave up 2 bases and J gave up 5 bases; unmatched junction bases: 4. This CDR3 has 15 residues. Germline-derived CDR1 and CDR2 are SGHKS and YYEKEE (reference sequence). This chain's CDR3 is CASSFGTGTTGELFF. For the CDR3, the DNA is TGTGCCAGCAGCTTTGGGACAGGGACGACCGGGGAGCTGTTTTTT. Combining the CDR3 with reference TRBV5-5 and TRBJ2-2 gives the whole variable domain DAGVTQSPTHLIKTRGQQVTLRCSPISGHKSVSWYQQVLGQGPQFIFQYYEKEERGRGNFPDRFSARQFPNYSSELNVNALLLGDSALYLCASSFGTGTTGELFFGEGSRLTVL.

The genes are TRBV7-6 and TRBJ1-6; D is unclear. V lost 5 bases, J lost 7 bases, and 15 bases lay in between. The CDR3 is 15 amino acids. CDR1 and CDR2 from the germline V gene are SGHVS and FNYEAQ. CDR3 in amino acids: CASSPSTAFNSPLHF. CDR3 sequence (DNA): TGTGCCAGCAGCCCGTCAACAGCGTTCAATTCACCCCTCCACTTT.

The rearrangement links TRBV6-5 to TRBJ2-7; no clear D gene. Trimming cost V 0 bases and J 2 bases, with 11 bases left between them. The germline V gene has CDR1 MNHEY and CDR2 SVGAGI. The CDR3 is made up of 15 amino acids. The CDR3 DNA sequence: TGTGCCAGCAGTTACTCACCCTCACGGCCCTACGAGCAGTACTTC. Its translation: CASSYSPSRPYEQYF.

The chain employs TRBV5-1 and TRBJ2-6; D gene unclear. The CDR3 is 17 amino acids. Germline CDR1 reads SGHRS; CDR2 reads YFSETQ. Trimming cost V 4 bases and J 0 bases, with 14 bases left between them. CDR3 nucleotides: TGCGCCAGCAGCGACCAACCGCGGAGCTCTGGGGCCAACGTCCTGACTTTC. Translating it yields CASSDQPRSSGANVLTF.

This clonotype appeared many times. V is TRBV7-2 and J is TRBJ2-5, with a possible D match to TRBD1 (7 bases). The CDR3 sequence is 16 residues long. Germline CDR1 and CDR2: SGHTA and FQGNSA. Trimming removed 4 bases at V and 1 base at J, with 16 bases between. CDR3 in amino acids: CASSSRGTEPQETQYF. DNA for the CDR3: TGTGCCAGCAGCTCCCGGGGGACAGAGCCCCAAGAGACCCAGTACTTC.

This clonotype was recorded many times. J is TRBJ2-3 and V is TRBV27; no clear D. Germline CDR1 reads MNHEY; CDR2 reads SMNVEV (reference sequence). CDR3 size: 13 residues. Trimming took 2 bases from V and 1 from J, leaving 4 bases between them. CDR3 sequence (DNA): TGTGCCAGCAGTTTAAGTGGCACAGATACGCAGTATTTT. It is translated as CASSLSGTDTQYF.

This clonotype has just a few counts. The rearrangement links TRBV20-1 to TRBJ2-1; the D call may be TRBD1 or TRBD2 (5 bases each). The CDR3 loop spans 15 amino acids. Germline loops: CDR1 DFQATT, CDR2 SNEGSKA (reference sequence). V was shortened by 5 bases and J by 7 bases, with 21 bases between the two germline ends. The CDR3 nucleotides are TGCAGTGCTTGGGGACGGGCTCCCGACCTGAATGAGCAGTTCTTC. This gives the protein CSAWGRAPDLNEQFF.

The V call is TRBV7-6, the J call TRBJ2-5, with 7 nucleotides matching TRBD2. CDR1 is SGHVS, CDR2 FNYEAQ, per germline. V lost 0 bases and J lost 9; bases outside the gene matches: 13. CDR3 length: 16 amino acids. In DNA, the CDR3 is TGTGCCAGCAGCTTAGCACCACCTAGCGGCCAGGAGGCCCAGTACTTC. As protein: CASSLAPPSGQEAQYF. The whole variable domain, remainder taken from reference TRBV7-6 and TRBJ2-5, is GAGVSQSPRYKVTKRGQDVALRCDPISGHVSLYWYRQALGQGPEFLTYFNYEAQQDKSGLPNDRFSAERPEGSISTLTIQRTEQRDSAMYRCASSLAPPSGQEAQYFGPGTRLLVL.

This clonotype has a count of ten or more. CDR3 nucleotides: TGTGCCAGCAGTTCCCCCACCTACAATGAGCAGTTCTTC. Protein sequence: CASSSPTYNEQFF. The chain joins TRBV27 to TRBJ2-1; D is uncertain. V dropped 4 bases and J dropped 2 bases, with 6 bases sitting between them. The germline gives CDR1 MNHEY, CDR2 SMNVEV (reference sequence). The CDR3 is 13 amino acids.

This sequence joins TRBV12-3 or TRBV12-4 and TRBJ1-2, with no clear D. The CDR3 is 13 residues long. Trimming cost V 5 bases and J 8 bases, with 15 bases left between them. CDR3 sequence reads: CASSQTGVWGYTF. As DNA, the CDR3 is TGTGCCAGCAGTCAAACTGGGGTTTGGGGCTACACCTTC.